The source of this TCR beta chain is a study of T cells in Graves' hyperthyroidism and ophthalmopathy. Study-level points and caveats: Ophthalmopathy and stable hyperthyroidism were separated by a 13 V-J model. In validation, the model predicted ophthalmopathy. These predictions came a median roughly six months before onset. Most expanded thyroid clonotypes above 0.001 also appeared in blood.

V lost 0 bases and J lost 7; bases outside the gene matches: 7. Germline V gene sequence: CDR1 MNHNY, CDR2 SVGAGI (reference sequence). The CDR3 is 15 amino acids. Template material for amplifying TCR beta CDR3 regions consisted of RNA transcripts. The HTBI primer set was used in a first-round RT-PCR of the TCR CDR3. TCRdb recomputed calls from the multiplex PCR reads with MiXCR, one row per CDR3 protein. The sample consists of fewer than 600,000 distinct CDR3 sequences, approximately 15% of them appearing once. Details on this clonotype: The antigen is unknown.

Extraction of PBMCs used roughly 9.3 ml of fresh peripheral blood. The sample comprised blood. The chain has TRBV6-6 and TRBJ2-3; 7 bases align to TRBD2. This sequence originates from a middle-aged woman with Graves' hyperthyroidism. CDR3 amino acids: CASSYSFPAGNTQYF. In nucleotides, the CDR3 is TGTGCCAGCAGTTACTCTTTTCCAGCGGGAAATACGCAGTATTTT.